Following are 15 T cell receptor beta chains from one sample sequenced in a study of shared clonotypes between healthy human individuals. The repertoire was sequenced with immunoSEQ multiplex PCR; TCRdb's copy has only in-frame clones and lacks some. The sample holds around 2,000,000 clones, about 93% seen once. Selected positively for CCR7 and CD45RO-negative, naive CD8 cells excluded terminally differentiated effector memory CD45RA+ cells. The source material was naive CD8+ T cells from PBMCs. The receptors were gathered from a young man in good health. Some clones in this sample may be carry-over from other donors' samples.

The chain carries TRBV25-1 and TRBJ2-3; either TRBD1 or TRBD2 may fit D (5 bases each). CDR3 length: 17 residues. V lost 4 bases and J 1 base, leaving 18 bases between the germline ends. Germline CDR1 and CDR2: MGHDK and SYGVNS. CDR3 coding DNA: TGTGCCAGCAGTGGGGGGTTATGGGACCTCCGCACAGATACGCAGTATTTT. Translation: CASSGGLWDLRTDTQYF.

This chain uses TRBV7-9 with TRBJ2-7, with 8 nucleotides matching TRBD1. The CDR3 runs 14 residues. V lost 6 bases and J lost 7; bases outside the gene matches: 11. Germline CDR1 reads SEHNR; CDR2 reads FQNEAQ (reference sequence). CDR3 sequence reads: CASRSLSRGPEQYF. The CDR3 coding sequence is TGTGCCAGCAGGTCGCTCTCCAGGGGGCCAGAGCAGTACTTC.

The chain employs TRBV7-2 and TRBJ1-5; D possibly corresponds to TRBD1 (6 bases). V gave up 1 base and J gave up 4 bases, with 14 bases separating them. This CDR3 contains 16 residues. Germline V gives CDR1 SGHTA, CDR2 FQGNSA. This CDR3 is CASSLVGRGWNQPQHF. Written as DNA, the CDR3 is TGTGCCAGCAGCTTAGTAGGCAGGGGATGGAATCAGCCCCAGCATTTT.

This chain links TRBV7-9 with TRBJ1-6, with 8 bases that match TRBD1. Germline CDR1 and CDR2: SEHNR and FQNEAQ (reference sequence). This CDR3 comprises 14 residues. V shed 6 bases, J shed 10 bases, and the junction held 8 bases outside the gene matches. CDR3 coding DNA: TGTGCCAGCAGTTTTACAGGGGGAGGCTCACCCCTCCACTTT. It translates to CASSFTGGGSPLHF.

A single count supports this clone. The CDR3 loop is CASSLWDNTGELFF. CDR3 DNA: TGTGCCAGCAGTTTATGGGACAACACCGGGGAGCTGTTTTTT. This chain joins TRBV27 and TRBJ2-2; D is tentatively TRBD1 or TRBD2 (5 bases each). Per germline, CDR1 MNHEY and CDR2 SMNVEV (reference sequence). The V end lost 1 base, the J end lost 2 bases, and 5 bases lay between the germline ends. The CDR3 spans 14 residues.

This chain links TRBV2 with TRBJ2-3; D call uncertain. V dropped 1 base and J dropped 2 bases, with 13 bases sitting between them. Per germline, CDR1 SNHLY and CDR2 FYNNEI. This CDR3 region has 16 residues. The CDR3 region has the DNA TGTGCCAGCAGTGAAGGGGTAGAGGCCCCCACAGATACGCAGTATTTT. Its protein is CASSEGVEAPTDTQYF.

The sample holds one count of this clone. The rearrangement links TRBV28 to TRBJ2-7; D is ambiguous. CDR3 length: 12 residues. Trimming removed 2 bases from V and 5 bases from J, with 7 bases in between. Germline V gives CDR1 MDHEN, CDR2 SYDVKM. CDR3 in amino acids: CASSLASDEQYF. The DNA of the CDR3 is TGTGCCAGCAGTTTAGCGTCAGACGAGCAGTACTTC.

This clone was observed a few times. The CDR3 region has the DNA TGTGCCAGCAGCAAAGTAGACAGGGGGAACACTGAAGCTTTCTTT. Amino acids: CASSKVDRGNTEAFF. V and J are TRBV21-1 and TRBJ1-1; TRBD1 is the table's D call, not checked against the DNA. TRBV21-1 is listed as a pseudogene. The CDR3 runs 15 residues.

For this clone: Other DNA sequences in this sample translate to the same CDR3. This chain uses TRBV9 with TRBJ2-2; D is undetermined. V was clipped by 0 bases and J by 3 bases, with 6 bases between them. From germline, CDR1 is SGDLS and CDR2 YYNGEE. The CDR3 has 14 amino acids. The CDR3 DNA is TGTGCCAGCAGCGTAGTCCAACACACCGGGGAGCTGTTTTTT. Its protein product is CASSVVQHTGELFF. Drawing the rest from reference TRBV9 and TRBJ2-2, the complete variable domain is DSGVTQTPKHLITATGQRVTLRCSPRSGDLSVYWYQQSLDQGLQFLIQYYNGEERAKGNILERFSAQQFPDLHSELNLSSLELGDSALYFCASSVVQHTGELFFGEGSRLTVL.

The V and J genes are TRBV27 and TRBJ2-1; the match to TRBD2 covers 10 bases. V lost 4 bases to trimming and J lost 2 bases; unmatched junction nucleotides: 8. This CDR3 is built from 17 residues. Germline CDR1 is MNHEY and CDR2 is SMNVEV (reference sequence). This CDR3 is CASSSATLAGAYNEQFF. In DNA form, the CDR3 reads TGTGCCAGCAGTTCCGCAACCCTAGCGGGAGCCTACAATGAGCAGTTCTTC.

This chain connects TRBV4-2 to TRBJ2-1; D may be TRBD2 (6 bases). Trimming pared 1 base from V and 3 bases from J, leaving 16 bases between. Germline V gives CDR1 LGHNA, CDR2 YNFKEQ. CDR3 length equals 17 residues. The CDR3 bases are TGTGCCAGCAGCCAAGTTCTCCAGCGGGTATTCTACAATGAGCAGTTCTTC. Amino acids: CASSQVLQRVFYNEQFF.

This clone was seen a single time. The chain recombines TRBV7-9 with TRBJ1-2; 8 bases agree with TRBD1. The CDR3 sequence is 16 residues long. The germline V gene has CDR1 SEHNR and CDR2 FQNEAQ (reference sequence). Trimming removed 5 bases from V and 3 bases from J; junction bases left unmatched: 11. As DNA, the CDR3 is TGTGCCAGCAGCCCCGTTGGACAGGGTGGTTACTATGGCTACACCTTC. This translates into CASSPVGQGGYYGYTF.

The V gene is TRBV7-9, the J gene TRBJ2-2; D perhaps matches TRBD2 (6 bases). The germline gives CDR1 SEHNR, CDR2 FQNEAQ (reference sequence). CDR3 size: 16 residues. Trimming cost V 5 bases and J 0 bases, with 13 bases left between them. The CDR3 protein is CASSHPGAANTGELFF. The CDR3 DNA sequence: TGTGCCAGCAGCCATCCGGGAGCGGCGAACACCGGGGAGCTGTTTTTT.

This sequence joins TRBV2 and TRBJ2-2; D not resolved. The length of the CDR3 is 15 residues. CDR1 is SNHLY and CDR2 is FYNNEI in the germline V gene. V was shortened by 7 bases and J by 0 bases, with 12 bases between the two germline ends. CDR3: CASKVGKSNTGELFF. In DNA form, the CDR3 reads TGTGCCAGCAAGGTAGGCAAATCGAACACCGGGGAGCTGTTTTTT.

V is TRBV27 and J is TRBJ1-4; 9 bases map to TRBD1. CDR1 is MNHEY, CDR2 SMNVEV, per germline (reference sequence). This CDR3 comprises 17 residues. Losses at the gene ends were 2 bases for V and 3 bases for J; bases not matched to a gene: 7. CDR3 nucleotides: TGTGCCAGCAGTTTACGACTGACAGGGGGGTCTAATGAAAAACTGTTTTTT. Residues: CASSLRLTGGSNEKLFF.